This TCR beta chain was obtained from a study of T cells in Graves' hyperthyroidism and ophthalmopathy. This clonotype was observed a few times. The CDR3 regions of TCR beta were amplified from RNA transcripts. The HTBI primer set was used in a first-round RT-PCR of the TCR CDR3. TCRdb itself ran the multiplex PCR reads through MiXCR, one entry per CDR3 protein. The table includes 600,000 to 750,000 distinct CDR3 sequences, 15% to 20% detected once. Germline lookup yields CDR1 SGDLS and CDR2 YYNGEE. V dropped 0 bases and J dropped 2; count of bases not matched to a gene: 3. The CDR3 runs to 15 residues.

The gene calls are TRBV9 and TRBJ2-3; 7 bases fit TRBD2. Sequenced: blood. The clonotype was recovered from a man aged 50-59 years with Graves' hyperthyroidism. CDR3 in amino acids: CASSVEAGVTDTQYF. The CDR3 DNA reads TGTGCCAGCAGCGTAGAGGCGGGAGTCACAGATACGCAGTATTTT.